In this sample, the clone carrying this T cell receptor beta chain turned up many times. These data come from a study of human T cells and chemical hapten exposure. This CDR3 has 16 amino acids. The V and J ends lost 4 bases and 1 base respectively, with 17 bases between them. Germline V CDR1 and CDR2: SGHRS, YFSETQ. Time point: patch test 1, 2 weeks after DPC sensitization. Treatment here: therapeutic diphenylcyclopropenone sensitization with weekly scalp DPC. One entry per CDR3 protein results from TCRdb running MiXCR on the RACE reads. Found here are 150,000 to 200,000 distinct CDR3 sequences, roughly 14% of them singletons; the top ten hold about 1.7%.

The clonotype originates from a woman aged 25 to 39 with alopecia areata. Some clones in this sample may be carry-over from other donors' samples. This specimen consisted of whole blood, obtained in connection with sensitization to the hapten diphenylcyclopropenone (DPC). This chain links TRBV5-1 with TRBJ1-1, with D possibly TRBD1 on 5 matching bases. CDR3 loop: CASSRVDRTPNTEAFF. The DNA for the CDR3 is TGCGCCAGCAGCCGGGTTGATAGGACACCGAACACTGAAGCTTTCTTT.